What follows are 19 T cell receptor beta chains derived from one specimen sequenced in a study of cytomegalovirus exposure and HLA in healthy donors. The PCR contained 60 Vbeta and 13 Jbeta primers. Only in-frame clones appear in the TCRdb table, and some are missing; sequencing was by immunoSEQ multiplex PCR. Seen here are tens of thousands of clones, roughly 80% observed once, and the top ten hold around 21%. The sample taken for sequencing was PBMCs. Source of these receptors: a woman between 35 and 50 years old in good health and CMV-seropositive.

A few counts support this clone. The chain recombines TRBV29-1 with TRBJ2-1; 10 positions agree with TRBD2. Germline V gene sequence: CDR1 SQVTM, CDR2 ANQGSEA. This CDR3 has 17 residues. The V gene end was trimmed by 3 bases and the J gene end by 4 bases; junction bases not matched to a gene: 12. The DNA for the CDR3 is TGCAGCGTTGACTCCCTAACGGGTAGCGGGGGGTACAATGAGCAGTTCTTC. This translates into CSVDSLTGSGGYNEQFF.

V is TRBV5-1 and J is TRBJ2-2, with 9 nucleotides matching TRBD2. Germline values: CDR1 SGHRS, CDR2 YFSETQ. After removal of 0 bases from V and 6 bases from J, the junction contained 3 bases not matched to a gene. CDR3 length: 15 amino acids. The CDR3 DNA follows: TGCGCCAGCAGCTTGGTTCTAGCGGGACCCGGGGAGCTGTTTTTT. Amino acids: CASSLVLAGPGELFF.

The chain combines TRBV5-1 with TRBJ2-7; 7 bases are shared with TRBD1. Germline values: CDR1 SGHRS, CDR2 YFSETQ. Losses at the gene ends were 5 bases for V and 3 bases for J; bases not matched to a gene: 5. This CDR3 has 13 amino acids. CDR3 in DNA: TGCGCCAGCAGGGGGGACAGTTTCTACGAGCAGTACTTC. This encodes CASRGDSFYEQYF. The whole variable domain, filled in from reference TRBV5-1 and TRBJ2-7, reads KAGVTQTPRYLIKTRGQQVTLSCSPISGHRSVSWYQQTPGQGLQFLFEYFSETQRNKGNFPGRFSGRQFSNSRSEMNVSTLELGDSALYLCASRGDSFYEQYFGPGTRLTVT.

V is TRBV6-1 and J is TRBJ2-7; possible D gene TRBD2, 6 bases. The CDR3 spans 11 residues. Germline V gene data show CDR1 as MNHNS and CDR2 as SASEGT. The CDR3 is CGLGNSYEQYF. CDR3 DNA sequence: TGTGGACTAGGCAACTCCTACGAGCAGTACTTC.

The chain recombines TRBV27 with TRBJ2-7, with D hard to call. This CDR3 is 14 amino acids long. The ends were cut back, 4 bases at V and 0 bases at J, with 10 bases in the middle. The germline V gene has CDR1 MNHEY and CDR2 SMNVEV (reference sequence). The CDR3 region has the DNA TGTGCCAGCAGTTACGTTCACAACTCCTACGAGCAGTACTTC. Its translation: CASSYVHNSYEQYF.

Here the CDR3 reads CASSPEAGANYGYTF. Written as DNA, the CDR3 is TGTGCCAGCTCACCAGAGGCCGGGGCTAACTATGGCTACACCTTC. The V gene is TRBV18, the J gene TRBJ1-2; D is uncertain. The CDR3 totals 15 residues. CDR1 and CDR2 from the germline V gene are KGHSH and LQKENI. Between the trimmed V and J ends, which lost 2 bases and 0 bases, there was a span of 10 bases. The full variable domain, rest sourced from reference TRBV18 and TRBJ1-2, is NAGVMQNPRHLVRRRGQEARLRCSPMKGHSHVYWYRQLPEEGLKFMVYLQKENIIDESGMPKERFSAEFPKEGPSILRIQQVVRGDSAAYFCASSPEAGANYGYTFGSGTRLTVV.

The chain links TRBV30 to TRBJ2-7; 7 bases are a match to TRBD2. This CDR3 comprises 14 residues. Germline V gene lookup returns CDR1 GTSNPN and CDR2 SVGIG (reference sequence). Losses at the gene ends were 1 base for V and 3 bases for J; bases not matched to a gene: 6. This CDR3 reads CAWSGQAGIYEQYF. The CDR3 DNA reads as TGTGCCTGGAGTGGGCAAGCGGGGATCTACGAGCAGTACTTC.

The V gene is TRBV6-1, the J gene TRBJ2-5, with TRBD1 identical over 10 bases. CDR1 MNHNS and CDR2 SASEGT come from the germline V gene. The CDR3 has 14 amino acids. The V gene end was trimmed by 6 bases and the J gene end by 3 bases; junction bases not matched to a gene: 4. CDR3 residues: CASSRDRGKETQYF. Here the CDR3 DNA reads TGTGCCAGCAGCCGGGACAGGGGAAAAGAGACCCAGTACTTC.

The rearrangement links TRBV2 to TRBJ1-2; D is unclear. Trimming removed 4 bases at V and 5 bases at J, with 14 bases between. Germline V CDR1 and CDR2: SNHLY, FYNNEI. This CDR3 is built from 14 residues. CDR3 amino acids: CASSGAATGYGYTF. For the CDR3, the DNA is TGTGCCAGCAGTGGGGCAGCCACCGGTTATGGCTACACCTTC. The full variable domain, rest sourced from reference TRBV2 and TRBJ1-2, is EPEVTQTPSHQVTQMGQEVILRCVPISNHLYFYWYRQILGQKVEFLVSFYNNEISEKSEIFDDQFSVERPDGSNFTLKIRSTKLEDSAMYFCASSGAATGYGYTFGSGTRLTVV.

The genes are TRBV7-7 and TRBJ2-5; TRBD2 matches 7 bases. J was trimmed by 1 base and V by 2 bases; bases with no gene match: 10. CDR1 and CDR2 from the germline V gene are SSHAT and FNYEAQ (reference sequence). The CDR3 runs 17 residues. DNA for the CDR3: TGTGCCAGCAGCTTATACGGCGGGAGTAAGTTCCAAGAGACCCAGTACTTC. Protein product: CASSLYGGSKFQETQYF.

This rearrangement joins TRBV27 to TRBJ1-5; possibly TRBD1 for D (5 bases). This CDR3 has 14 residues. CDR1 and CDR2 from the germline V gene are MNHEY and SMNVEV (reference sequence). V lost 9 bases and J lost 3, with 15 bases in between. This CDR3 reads CASSKGLHNQPQHF. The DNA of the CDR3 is TGTGCCAGTTCCAAGGGACTCCACAATCAGCCCCAGCATTTT.

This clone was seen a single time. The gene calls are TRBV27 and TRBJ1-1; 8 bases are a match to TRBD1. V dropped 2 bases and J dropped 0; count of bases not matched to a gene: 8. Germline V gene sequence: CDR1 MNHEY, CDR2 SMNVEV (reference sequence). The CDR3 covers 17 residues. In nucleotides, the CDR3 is TGTGCCAGCAGTTTAATGGGGCAGGGGGCTTTGAACACTGAAGCTTTCTTT. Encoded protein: CASSLMGQGALNTEAFF.

The CDR3 reads CASSSGTGNEQFF. DNA for the CDR3: TGTGCCAGCAGCTCCGGAACAGGGAATGAGCAGTTCTTC. The rearrangement links TRBV7-6 to TRBJ2-1; D might be TRBD1 (6 bases). The CDR3 contains 13 residues. In germline, CDR1 is SGHVS, CDR2 FNYEAQ. V was clipped by 4 bases and J by 7 bases, with 11 bases between them.

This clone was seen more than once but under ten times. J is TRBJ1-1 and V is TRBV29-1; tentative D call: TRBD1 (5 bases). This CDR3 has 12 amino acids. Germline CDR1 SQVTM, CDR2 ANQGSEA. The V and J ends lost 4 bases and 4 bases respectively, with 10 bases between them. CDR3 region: CSVVPGSTEAFF. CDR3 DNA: TGCAGCGTTGTGCCAGGGTCCACTGAAGCTTTCTTT.

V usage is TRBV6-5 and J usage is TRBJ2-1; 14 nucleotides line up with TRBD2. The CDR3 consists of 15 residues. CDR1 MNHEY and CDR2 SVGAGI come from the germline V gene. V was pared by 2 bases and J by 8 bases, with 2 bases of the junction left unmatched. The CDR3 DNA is TGTGCCAGCAGTTACCTGGGACTAGCGGGAGATGAGCAGTTCTTC. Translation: CASSYLGLAGDEQFF.

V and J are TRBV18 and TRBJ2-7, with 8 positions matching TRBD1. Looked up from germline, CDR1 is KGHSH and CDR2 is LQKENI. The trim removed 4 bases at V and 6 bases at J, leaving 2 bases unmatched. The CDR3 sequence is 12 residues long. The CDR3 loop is CASSRTGFEQYF. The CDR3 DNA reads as TGTGCCAGCTCACGGACAGGGTTCGAGCAGTACTTC.

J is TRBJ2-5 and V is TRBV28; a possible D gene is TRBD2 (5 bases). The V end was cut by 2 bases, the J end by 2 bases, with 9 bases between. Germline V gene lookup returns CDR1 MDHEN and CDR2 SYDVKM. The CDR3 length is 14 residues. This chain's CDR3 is CASSLRAGQETQYF. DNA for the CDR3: TGTGCCAGCAGTTTACGCGCGGGTCAAGAGACCCAGTACTTC.

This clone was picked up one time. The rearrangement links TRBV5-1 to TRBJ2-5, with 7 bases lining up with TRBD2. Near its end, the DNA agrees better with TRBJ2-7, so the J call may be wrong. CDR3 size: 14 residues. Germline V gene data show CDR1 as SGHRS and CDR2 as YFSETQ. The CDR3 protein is CASSLGAGVYEQYF. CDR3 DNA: TGCGCCAGCAGCTTGGGCGCGGGGGTCTACGAGCAGTACTTC.

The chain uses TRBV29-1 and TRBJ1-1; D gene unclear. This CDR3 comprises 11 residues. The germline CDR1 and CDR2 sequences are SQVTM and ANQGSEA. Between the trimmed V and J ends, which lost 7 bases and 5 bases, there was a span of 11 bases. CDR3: CSGALTTEAFF. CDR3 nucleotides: TGCAGCGGCGCATTGACAACTGAAGCTTTCTTT.